The present T cell receptor beta chain was sequenced within a study of T cell repertoires in cytomegalovirus infection. There are 14 residues in the CDR3. Germline CDR1 is MDHEN and CDR2 is SYDVKM. V lost 6 bases to trimming and J lost 0 bases, with 11 bases between them. This clonotype came up many times. TCRdb processed the reads anew with MiXCR; each CDR3 protein has one entry. Here the sample spans about 300,000 distinct CDR3 sequences, around 10% being singletons. The TCR was taken from a human donor in good health (CMV status not recorded). Some clones in this sample may be carry-over from other donors' samples. This chain connects TRBV28 to TRBJ1-2, with TRBD1 as a possible D gene (6 bases). The sequenced sample was PBMCs. CDR3 DNA sequence: TGTGCCAGCAGCCGAACAGGGTCTAACTATGGCTACACCTTC. Its protein product is CASSRTGSNYGYTF.